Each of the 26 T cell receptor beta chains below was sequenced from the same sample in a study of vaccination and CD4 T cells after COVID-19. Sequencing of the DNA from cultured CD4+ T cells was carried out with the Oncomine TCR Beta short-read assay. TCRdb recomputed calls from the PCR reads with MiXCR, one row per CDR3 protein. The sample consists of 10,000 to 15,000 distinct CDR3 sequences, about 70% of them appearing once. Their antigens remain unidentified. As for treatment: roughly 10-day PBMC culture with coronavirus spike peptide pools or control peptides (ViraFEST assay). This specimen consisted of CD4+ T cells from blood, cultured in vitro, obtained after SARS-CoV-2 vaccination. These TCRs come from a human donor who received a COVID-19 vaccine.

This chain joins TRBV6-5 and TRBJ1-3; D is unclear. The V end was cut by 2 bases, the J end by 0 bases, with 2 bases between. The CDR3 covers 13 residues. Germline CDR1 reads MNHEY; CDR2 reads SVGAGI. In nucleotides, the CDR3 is TGTGCCAGCAGTTACGACTCTGGAAACACCATATATTTT. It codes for CASSYDSGNTIYF.

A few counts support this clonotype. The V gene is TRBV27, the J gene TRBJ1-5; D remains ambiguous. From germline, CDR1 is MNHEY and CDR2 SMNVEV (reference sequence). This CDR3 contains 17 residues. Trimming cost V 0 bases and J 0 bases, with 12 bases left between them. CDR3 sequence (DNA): TGTGCCAGCAGTTTATCGTGGTCAGTTTATAGCAATCAGCCCCAGCATTTT. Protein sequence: CASSLSWSVYSNQPQHF.

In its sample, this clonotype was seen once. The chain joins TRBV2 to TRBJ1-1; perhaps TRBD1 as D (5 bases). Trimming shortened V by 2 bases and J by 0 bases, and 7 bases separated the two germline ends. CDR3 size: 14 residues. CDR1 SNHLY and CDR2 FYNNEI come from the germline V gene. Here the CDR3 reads CASSENRLNTEAFF. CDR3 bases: TGTGCCAGCAGTGAAAACAGGCTGAACACTGAAGCTTTCTTT.

The CDR3: CASSPLDTNTGELFF. Here the CDR3 DNA reads TGTGCCAGCAGTCCCCTAGATACGAACACCGGGGAGCTGTTTTTT. The chain joins TRBV2 to TRBJ2-2; D not resolved. Trimming left V 5 bases short and J 0 bases short, with 10 bases between. This CDR3 has 15 amino acids. Germline CDR1 and CDR2: SNHLY and FYNNEI.

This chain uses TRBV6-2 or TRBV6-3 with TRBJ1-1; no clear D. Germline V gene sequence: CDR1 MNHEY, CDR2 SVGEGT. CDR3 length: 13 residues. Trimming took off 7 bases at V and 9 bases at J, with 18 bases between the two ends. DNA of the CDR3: TGTGCCAGCACCTACATCCCGGCGGTACAAGCTTTCTTT. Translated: CASTYIPAVQAFF.

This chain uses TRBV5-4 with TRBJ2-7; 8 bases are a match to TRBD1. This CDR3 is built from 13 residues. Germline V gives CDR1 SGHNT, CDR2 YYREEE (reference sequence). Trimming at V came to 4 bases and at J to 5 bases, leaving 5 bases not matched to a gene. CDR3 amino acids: CASSADRADEQYF. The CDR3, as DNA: TGTGCCAGCAGCGCGGACAGGGCCGACGAGCAGTACTTC.

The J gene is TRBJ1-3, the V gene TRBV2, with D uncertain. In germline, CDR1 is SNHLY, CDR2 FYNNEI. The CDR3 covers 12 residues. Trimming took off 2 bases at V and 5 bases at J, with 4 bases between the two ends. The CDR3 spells CASSERRNTIYF. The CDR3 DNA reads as TGTGCCAGCAGTGAAAGGAGAAACACCATATATTTT.

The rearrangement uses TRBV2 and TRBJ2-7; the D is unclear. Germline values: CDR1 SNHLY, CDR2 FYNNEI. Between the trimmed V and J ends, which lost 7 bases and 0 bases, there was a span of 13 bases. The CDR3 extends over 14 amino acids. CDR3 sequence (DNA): TGTGCCAGCAAATGGCGCTTGAGCTCCTACGAGCAGTACTTC. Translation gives CASKWRLSSYEQYF.

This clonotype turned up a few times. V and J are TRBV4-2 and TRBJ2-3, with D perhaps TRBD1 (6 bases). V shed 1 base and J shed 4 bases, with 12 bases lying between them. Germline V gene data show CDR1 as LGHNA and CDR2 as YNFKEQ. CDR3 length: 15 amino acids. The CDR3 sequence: CASSQGQGRSDTQYF. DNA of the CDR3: TGTGCCAGCAGCCAAGGCCAGGGGCGATCAGATACGCAGTATTTT.

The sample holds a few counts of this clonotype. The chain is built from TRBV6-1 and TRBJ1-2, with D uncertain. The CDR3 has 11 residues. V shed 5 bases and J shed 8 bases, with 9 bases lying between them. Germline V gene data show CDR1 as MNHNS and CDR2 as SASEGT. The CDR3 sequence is CASSREGGYTF. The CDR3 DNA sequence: TGTGCCAGCAGTCGGGAGGGCGGCTACACCTTC.

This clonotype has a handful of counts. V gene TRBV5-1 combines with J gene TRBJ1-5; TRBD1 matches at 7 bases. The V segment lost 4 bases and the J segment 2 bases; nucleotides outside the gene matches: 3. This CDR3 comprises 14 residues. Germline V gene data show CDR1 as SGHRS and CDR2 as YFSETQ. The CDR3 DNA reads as TGCGCCAGCAGCACCGGGACAGGCAATCAGCCCCAGCATTTT. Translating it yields CASSTGTGNQPQHF.

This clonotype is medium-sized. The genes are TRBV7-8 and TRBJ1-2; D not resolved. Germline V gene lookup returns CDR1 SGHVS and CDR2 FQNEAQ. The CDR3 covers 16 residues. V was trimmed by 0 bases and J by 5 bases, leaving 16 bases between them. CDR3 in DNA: TGTGCCAGCAGCTTAGCGCATTCAGGCAGCCCTTATGGCTACACCTTC. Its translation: CASSLAHSGSPYGYTF.

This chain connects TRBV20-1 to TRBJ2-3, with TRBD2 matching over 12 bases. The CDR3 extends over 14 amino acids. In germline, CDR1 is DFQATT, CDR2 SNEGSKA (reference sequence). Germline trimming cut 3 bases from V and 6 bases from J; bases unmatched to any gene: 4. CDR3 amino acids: CSASAGTSGDTQYF. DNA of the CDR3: TGCAGTGCTAGCGCCGGGACTAGCGGGGATACGCAGTATTTT.

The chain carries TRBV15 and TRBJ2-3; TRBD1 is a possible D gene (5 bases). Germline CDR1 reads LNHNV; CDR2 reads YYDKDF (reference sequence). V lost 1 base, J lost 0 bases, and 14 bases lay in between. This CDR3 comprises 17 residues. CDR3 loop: CATSRGWGSSSTDTQYF. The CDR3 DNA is TGTGCCACCAGCAGAGGGTGGGGCAGTTCTAGCACAGATACGCAGTATTTT.

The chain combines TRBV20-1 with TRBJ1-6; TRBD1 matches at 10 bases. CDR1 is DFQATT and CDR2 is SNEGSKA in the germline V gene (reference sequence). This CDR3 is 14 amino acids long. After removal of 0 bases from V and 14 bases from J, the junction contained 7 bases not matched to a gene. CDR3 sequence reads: CSAREGTGDPALHF. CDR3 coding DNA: TGCAGTGCTAGAGAGGGGACAGGGGATCCGGCCCTCCACTTT.

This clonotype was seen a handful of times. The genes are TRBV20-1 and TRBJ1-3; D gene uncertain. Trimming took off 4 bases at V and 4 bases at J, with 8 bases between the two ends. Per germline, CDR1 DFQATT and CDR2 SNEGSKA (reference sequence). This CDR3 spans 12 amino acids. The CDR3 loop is CSAKSEGNTIYF. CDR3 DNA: TGCAGTGCTAAGAGCGAGGGAAACACCATATATTTT.

The chain's CDR3 is CASSVMDRSYEQYF. The CDR3 DNA reads TGTGCCAGCAGTGTAATGGACAGATCCTACGAGCAGTACTTC. The chain couples TRBV6-1 to TRBJ2-7; TRBD1 might be the D (6 bases). The V end lost 4 bases, the J end lost 1 base, and 11 bases lay between the germline ends. The length of the CDR3 is 14 residues. Germline V gene data show CDR1 as MNHNS and CDR2 as SASEGT.

In DNA, the CDR3 is TGTGCCAGCAGGGACAGCAATCAGCCCCAGCATTTT. This gives the protein CASRDSNQPQHF. The chain carries TRBV6-1 and TRBJ1-5; D is undetermined. Trimming took off 6 bases at V and 1 base at J, with 4 bases between the two ends. This CDR3 region has 12 residues. CDR1 is MNHNS and CDR2 is SASEGT in the germline V gene.

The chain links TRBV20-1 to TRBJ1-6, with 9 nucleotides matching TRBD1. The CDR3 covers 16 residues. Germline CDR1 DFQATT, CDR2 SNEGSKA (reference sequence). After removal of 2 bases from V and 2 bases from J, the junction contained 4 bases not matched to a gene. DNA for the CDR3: TGCAGTGCTAGATCCGGGACAGGGACCTATAATTCACCCCTCCACTTT. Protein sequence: CSARSGTGTYNSPLHF.

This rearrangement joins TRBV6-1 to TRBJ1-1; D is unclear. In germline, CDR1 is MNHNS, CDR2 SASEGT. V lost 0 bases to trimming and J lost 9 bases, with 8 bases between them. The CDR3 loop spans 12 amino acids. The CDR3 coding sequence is TGTGCCAGCAGTGAAGCAGCACTTAAAGCTTTCTTT. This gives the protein CASSEAALKAFF.

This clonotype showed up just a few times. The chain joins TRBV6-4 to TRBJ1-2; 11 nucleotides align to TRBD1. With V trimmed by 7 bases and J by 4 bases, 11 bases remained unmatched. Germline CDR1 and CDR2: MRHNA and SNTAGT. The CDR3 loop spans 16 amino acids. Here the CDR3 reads CASTRAVGTGGYGYTF. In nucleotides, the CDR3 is TGTGCCAGCACTAGGGCCGTAGGGACAGGGGGCTATGGCTACACCTTC.

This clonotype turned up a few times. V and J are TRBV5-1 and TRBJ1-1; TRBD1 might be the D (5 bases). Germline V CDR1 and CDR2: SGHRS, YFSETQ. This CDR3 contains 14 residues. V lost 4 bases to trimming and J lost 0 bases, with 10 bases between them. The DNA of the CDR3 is TGCGCCAGCAGCGAGACAGCCTTGAACACTGAAGCTTTCTTT. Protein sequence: CASSETALNTEAFF.

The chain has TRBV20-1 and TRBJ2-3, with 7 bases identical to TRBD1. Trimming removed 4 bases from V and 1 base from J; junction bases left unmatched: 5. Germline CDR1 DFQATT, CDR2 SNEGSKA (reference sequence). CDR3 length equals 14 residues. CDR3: CSAIPGQGTDTQYF. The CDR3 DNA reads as TGCAGTGCTATTCCCGGACAGGGCACAGATACGCAGTATTTT.

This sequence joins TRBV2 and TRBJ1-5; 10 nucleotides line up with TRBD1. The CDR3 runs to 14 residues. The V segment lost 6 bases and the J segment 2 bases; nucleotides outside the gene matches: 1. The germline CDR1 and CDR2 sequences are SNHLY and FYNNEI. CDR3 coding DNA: TGTGCCAGCAGCGGACAGGGGGGCAATCAGCCCCAGCATTTT. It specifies CASSGQGGNQPQHF.

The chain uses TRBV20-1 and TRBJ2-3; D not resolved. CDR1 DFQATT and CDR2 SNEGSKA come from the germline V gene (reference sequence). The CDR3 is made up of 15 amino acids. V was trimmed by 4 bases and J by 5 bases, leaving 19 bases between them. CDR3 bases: TGCAGTGCTAAAGACCTACTTCCCTCGAGAGATACGCAGTATTTT. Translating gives CSAKDLLPSRDTQYF.

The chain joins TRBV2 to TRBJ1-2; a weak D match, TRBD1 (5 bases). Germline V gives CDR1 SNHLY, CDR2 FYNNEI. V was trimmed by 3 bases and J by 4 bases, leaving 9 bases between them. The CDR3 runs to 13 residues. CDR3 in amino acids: CASSEAGTYGYTF. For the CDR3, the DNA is TGTGCCAGCAGTGAGGCAGGGACCTATGGCTACACCTTC.